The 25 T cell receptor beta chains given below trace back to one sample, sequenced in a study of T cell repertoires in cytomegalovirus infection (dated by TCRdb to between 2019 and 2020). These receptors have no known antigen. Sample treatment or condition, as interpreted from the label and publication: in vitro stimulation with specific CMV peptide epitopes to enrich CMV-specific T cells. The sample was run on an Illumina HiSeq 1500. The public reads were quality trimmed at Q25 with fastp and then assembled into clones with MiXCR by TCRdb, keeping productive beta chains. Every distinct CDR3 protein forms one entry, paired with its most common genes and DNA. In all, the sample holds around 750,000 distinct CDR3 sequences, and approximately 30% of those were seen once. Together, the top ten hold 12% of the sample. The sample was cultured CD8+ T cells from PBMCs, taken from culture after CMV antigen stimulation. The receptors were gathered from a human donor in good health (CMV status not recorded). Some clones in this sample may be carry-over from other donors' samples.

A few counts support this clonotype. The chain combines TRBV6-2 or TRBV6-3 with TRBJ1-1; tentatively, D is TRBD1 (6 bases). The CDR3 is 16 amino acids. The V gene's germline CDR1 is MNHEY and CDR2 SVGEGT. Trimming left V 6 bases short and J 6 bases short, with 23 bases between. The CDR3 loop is CASSPTLTGAYPEAFF. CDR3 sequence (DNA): TGTGCCAGCAGCCCAACCTTGACAGGAGCCTACCCTGAAGCTTTCTTT.

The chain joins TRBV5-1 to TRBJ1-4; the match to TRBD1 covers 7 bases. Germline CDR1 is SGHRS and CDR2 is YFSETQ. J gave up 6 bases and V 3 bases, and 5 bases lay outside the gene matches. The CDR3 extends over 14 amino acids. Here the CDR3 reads CASSYYGQDEKLFF. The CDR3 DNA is TGCGCCAGCAGCTATTATGGACAGGATGAAAAACTGTTTTTT.

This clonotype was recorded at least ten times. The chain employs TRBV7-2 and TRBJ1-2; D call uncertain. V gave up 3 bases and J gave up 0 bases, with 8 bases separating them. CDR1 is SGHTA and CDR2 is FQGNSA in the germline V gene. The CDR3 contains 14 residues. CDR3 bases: TGTGCCAGCAGCTTGGACCTATCTAACTATGGCTACACCTTC. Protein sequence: CASSLDLSNYGYTF.

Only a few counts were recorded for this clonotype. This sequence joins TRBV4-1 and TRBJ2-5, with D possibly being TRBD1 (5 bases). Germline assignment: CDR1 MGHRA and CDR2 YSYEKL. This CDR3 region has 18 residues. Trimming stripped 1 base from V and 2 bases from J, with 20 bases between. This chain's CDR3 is CASSQGPKPGQVQETQYF. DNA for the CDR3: TGCGCCAGCAGCCAAGGTCCGAAACCAGGACAAGTACAAGAGACCCAGTACTTC.

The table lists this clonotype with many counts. For the CDR3, the DNA is TGTGCCAGCAGTTCAACAGCCCTGACTAATGAAAAACTGTTTTTT. It encodes CASSSTALTNEKLFF. This rearrangement joins TRBV12-3 or TRBV12-4 to TRBJ1-4; D not resolved. Trimming cost V 4 bases and J 2 bases, with 11 bases left between them. The CDR3 length is 15 residues.

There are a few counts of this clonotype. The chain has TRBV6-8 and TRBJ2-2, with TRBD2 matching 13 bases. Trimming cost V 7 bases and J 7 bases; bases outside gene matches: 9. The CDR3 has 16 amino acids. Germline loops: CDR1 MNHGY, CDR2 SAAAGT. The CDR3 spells CASNSLAGGPIGELFF. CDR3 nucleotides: TGTGCCAGCAATTCACTAGCGGGGGGGCCGATCGGGGAGCTGTTTTTT.

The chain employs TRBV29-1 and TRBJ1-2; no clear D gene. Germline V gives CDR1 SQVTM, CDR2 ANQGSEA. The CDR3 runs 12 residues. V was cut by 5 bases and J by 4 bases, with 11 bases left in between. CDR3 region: CSVRSTAYGYTF. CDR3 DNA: TGCAGCGTTCGAAGTACGGCCTATGGCTACACCTTC.

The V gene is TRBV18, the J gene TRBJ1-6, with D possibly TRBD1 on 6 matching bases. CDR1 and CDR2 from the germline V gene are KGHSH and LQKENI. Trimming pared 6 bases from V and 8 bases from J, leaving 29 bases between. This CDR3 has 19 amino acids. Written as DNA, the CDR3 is TGTGCCAGCTCCCCTCCTAGGACCAATCGGGGGCGACGCGATTCACCCCTCCACTTT. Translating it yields CASSPPRTNRGRRDSPLHF.

The CDR3 protein is CASSLKLAGPYGYTF. DNA for the CDR3: TGTGCCAGCAGCTTAAAACTGGCCGGCCCCTATGGCTACACCTTC. The rearrangement joins TRBV7-9 to TRBJ1-2; D not certain. CDR1 SEHNR and CDR2 FQNEAQ come from the germline V gene (reference sequence). The CDR3 has 15 amino acids. V lost 2 bases and J lost 4, with 14 bases in between.

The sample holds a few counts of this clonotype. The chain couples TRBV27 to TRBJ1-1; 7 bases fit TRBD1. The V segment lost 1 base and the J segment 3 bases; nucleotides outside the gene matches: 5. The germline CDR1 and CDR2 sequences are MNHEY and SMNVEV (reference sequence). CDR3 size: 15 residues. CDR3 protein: CASSLFLGQHTEAFF. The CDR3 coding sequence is TGTGCCAGCAGTTTATTTTTGGGACAGCACACTGAAGCTTTCTTT.

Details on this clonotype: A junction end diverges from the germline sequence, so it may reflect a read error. As DNA, the CDR3 is TGTGCCACCAGTGGGACTAGCGGAGAGACCCAGTACTTC. Its translation: CATSGTSGETQYF. This chain joins TRBV2 and TRBJ2-5; 11 bases line up with TRBD2. CDR3 length: 13 amino acids. Germline values: CDR1 SNHLY, CDR2 FYNNEI. The full variable domain, in which reference TRBV2 and TRBJ2-5 provide the parts outside the CDR3, is EPEVTQTPSHQVTQMGQEVILRCVPISNHLYFYWYRQILGQKVEFLVSFYNNEISEKSEIFDDQFSVERPDGSNFTLKIRSTKLEDSAMYFCATSGTSGETQYFGPGTRLLVL.

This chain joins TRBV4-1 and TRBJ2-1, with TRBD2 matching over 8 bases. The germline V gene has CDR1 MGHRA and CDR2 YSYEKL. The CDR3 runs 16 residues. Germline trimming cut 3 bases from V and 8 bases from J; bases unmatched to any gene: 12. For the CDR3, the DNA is TGCGCCAGCAGCCAGTGGGCGGGGGGCCATCTAGATGAGCAGTTCTTC. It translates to CASSQWAGGHLDEQFF.

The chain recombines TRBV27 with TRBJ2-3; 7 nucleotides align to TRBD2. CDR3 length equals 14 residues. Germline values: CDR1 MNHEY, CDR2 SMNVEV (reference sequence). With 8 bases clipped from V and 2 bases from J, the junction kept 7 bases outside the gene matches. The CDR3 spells CASARTSATDTQYF. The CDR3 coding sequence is TGTGCCAGCGCTCGAACTAGCGCCACAGATACGCAGTATTTT.

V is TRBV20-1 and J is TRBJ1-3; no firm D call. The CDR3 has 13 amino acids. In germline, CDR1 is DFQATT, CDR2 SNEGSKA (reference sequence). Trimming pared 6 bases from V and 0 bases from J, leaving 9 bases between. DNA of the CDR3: TGCAGTGCCGGGAGCCGCTCTGGAAACACCATATATTTT. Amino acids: CSAGSRSGNTIYF.

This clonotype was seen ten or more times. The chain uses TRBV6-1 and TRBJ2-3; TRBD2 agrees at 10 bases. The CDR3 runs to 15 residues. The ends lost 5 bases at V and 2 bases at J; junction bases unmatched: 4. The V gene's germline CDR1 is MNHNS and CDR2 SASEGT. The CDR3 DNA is TGTGCCAGCAGTCCTAGCGGGGGCTACACAGATACGCAGTATTTT. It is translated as CASSPSGGYTDTQYF.

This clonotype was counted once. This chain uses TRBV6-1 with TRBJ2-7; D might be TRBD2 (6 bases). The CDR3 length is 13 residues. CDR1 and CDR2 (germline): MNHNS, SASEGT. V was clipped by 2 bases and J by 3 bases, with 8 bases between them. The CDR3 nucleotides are TGTGCCAGCAGTGAACCGGGACTCTACGAGCAGTACGTC. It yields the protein CASSEPGLYEQYV.

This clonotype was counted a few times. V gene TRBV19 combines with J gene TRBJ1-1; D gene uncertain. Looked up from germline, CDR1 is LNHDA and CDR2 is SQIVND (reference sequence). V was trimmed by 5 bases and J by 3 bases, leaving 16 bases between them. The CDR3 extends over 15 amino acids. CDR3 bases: TGTGCCAGTAGTGTGGACTCCCTTTATGACACTGAAGCTTTCTTT. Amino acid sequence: CASSVDSLYDTEAFF.

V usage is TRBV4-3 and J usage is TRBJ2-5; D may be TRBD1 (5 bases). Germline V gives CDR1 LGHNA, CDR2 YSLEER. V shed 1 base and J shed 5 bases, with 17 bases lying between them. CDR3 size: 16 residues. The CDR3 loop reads CASSQGAKGLGETQYF. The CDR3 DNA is TGCGCCAGCAGCCAAGGAGCCAAGGGGCTCGGGGAGACCCAGTACTTC.

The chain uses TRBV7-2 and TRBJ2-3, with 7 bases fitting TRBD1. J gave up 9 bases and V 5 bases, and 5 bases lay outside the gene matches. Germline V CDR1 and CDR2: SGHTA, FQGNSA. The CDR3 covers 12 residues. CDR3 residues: CASSNRDRTQYF. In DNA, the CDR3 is TGTGCCAGCAGCAACCGGGACAGAACGCAGTATTTT.

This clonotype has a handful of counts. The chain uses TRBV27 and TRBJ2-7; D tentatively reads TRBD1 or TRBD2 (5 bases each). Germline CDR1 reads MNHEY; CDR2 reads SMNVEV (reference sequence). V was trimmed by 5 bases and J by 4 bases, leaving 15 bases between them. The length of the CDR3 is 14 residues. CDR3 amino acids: CASSPTGRTYEQYV. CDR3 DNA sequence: TGTGCCAGCAGTCCTACGGGACGCACTTACGAGCAGTACGTC.

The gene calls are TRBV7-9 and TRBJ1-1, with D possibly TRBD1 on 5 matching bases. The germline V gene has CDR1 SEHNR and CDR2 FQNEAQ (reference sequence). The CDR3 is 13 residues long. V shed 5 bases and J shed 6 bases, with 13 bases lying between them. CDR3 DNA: TGTGCCAGCAGCATTACAGGCTCCCCTGAAGCTTTCTTT. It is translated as CASSITGSPEAFF.

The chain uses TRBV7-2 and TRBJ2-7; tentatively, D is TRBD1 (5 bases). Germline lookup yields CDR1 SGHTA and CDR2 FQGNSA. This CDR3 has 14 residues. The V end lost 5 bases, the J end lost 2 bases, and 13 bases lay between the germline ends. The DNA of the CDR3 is TGTGCCAGCAGCCCCCAGGGTCCTGCCTACGAGCAGTACTTC. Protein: CASSPQGPAYEQYF.

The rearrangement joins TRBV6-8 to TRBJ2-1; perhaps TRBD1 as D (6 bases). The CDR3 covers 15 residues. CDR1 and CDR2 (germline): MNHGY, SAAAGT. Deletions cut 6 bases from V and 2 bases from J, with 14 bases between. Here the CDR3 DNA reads TGTGCCAGCAGCCCCTACAGGGCCCCCTACAATGAGCAGTTCTTC. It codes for CASSPYRAPYNEQFF.

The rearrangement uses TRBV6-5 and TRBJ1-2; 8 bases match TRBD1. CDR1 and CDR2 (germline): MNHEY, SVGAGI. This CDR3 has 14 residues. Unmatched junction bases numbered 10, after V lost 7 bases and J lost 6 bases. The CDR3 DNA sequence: TGTGCCAGCACTATGACTCAGACAGGGGATGGCTACACCTTC. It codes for CASTMTQTGDGYTF.

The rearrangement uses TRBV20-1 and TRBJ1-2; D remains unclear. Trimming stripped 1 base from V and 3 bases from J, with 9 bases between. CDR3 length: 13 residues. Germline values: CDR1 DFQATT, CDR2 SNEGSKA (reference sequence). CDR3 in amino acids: CSARAGIDYGYTF. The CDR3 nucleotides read TGCAGTGCTAGAGCGGGTATCGACTATGGCTACACCTTC.